At least ten counts were recorded for the clone carrying this TCR beta chain. What it binds is unknown. To make TCR beta libraries, researchers used iRepertoire HTBI primers and Arm-PCR of CDR3 regions. TCRdb recomputed calls from the multiplex PCR reads with MiXCR, one row per CDR3 protein. The sample lists 500,000 to 800,000 distinct CDR3 sequences, around 30% occurring once. This specimen belongs to a study of regulatory T cells in long-lasting Graves disease. Time point: persistent/refractory GD, antithyroid drugs over 5 years with positive TRAb. With RNA extracted from PBMCs as input, the TCR library was made. Graves' disease diagnosis followed American Thyroid Association guidelines. Around 9 milliliters of peripheral blood went into EDTA tubes. Study observations and caveats: There were preferences for TRBV28, TRBJ1-2 and TRBJ2-5 in persistent disease. Peripheral blood, not thyroid tissue, was the sole material studied.

The CDR3 is 13 amino acids. Trimming took 6 bases from V and 3 from J; bases not matched to a gene: 3. In germline, CDR1 is SNHLY, CDR2 FYNNEI. Sequencing used peripheral blood mononuclear cells (PBMCs), obtained when the disease was refractory, from a patient treated with antithyroid drugs. The receptor's source is a female donor with Graves disease. V usage is TRBV2 and J usage is TRBJ2-5, with 8 bases fitting TRBD2. CDR3 bases: TGTGCCAGCAGAGCGGGAGTTAAAGAGACCCAGTACTTC. Translating gives CASRAGVKETQYF.